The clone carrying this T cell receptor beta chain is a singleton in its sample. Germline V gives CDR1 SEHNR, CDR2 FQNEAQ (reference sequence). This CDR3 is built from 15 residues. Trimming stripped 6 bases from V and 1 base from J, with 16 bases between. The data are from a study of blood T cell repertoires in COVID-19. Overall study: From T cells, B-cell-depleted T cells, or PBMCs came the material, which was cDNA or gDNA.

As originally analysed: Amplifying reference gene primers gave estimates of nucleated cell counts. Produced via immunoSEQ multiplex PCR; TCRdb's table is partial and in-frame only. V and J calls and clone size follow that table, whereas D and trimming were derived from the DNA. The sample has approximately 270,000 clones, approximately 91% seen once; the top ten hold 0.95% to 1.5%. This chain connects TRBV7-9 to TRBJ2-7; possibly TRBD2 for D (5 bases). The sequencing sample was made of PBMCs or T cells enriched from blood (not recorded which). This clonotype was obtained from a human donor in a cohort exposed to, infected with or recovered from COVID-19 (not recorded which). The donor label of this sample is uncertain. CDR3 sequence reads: CASRHPAGESYEQYF. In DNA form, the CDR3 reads TGTGCCAGCAGACACCCGGCCGGGGAATCCTACGAGCAGTACTTC.